This entry concerns a single TCR beta chain. Its antigen is still unknown. From germline, CDR1 is DFQATT and CDR2 SNEGSKA (reference sequence). CDR3 size: 15 residues. V dropped 0 bases and J dropped 9; count of bases not matched to a gene: 7. Time point noted: patch test 3, about 24 weeks after DPC sensitization. Indicated treatment: therapeutic diphenylcyclopropenone sensitization with weekly scalp DPC. This specimen comes from a study of human T cells and chemical hapten exposure. Study-level findings and limits: DPC sensitization left the count of TCRs above 1 in 1000 unchanged.

A single record per CDR3 protein comes from TCRdb applying MiXCR to the RACE reads. Of 60,000 to 65,000 distinct CDR3 sequences in the sample, approximately 10% are singletons; the top ten hold 2% to 3%. Specimen: whole blood, collected in connection with sensitization to the hapten diphenylcyclopropenone (DPC). The clonotype originates from a woman aged 25 to 39 with alopecia areata. Some clones in this sample may be carry-over from other donors' samples. This chain joins TRBV20-1 and TRBJ1-6; 8 nucleotides agree with TRBD1. CDR3 protein: CSARETQGAGSPLHF. DNA of the CDR3: TGCAGTGCTAGAGAGACCCAGGGGGCAGGTTCACCCCTCCACTTT.